This T cell receptor beta chain derives from a study of blood T cells in healthy people across ages. The sample holds a few counts of this clonotype. Deletions cut 0 bases from V and 5 bases from J, with 10 bases between. CDR3 length: 13 residues. Germline-derived CDR1 and CDR2 are GTSNPN and SVGIG (reference sequence). The authors ran a second PCR of 7 to 11 cycles using a sample-barcoded 5' primer and a J-beta primer mix. A tag from a template-switch adaptor with 12 random nucleotides marked each cDNA molecule. Via MiXCR, TCRdb re-called the 5' RACE reads, giving one row per CDR3 protein. The sample holds more than 800,000 distinct CDR3 sequences; 45% are singletons and the top ten take over 15%. Researchers report isolating at least 7 million PBMCs per sample.

This sequence joins TRBV30 and TRBJ2-5, with D maybe TRBD1 (6 bases). Sequencing input: blood. The clonotype comes from a woman aged 60-70 years in good health. The CDR3 DNA reads as TGTGCCTGGAGTGTAGGGGGAGCGGAGACCCAGTACTTC. Amino acids: CAWSVGGAETQYF.